These 18 T cell receptor beta chains came from one sample sequenced in a study of T-cell memory formation after mild COVID-19. MiXCR, run by TCRdb on the 5' RACE reads, gives a single entry per CDR3 protein. The table shows about 470,000 distinct CDR3 sequences, with around a quarter occurring only once. Sequenced material: PBMCs or a T cell subset sorted from them (not recorded which). Receptors originate from an adult woman who had mild COVID-19 (a few samples of this study predate the infection). Cell type and time point are not known.

This clonotype has ten or more counts. This chain connects TRBV7-9 to TRBJ2-7; D is ambiguous. CDR1 SEHNR and CDR2 FQNEAQ come from the germline V gene (reference sequence). The ends were cut back, 5 bases at V and 4 bases at J, with 6 bases in the middle. The CDR3 sequence is 11 residues long. For the CDR3, the DNA is TGTGCCAGCAGCCCCCAATACGAGCAGTACTTC. Translating it yields CASSPQYEQYF.

The V call is TRBV27, the J call TRBJ2-2; 8 bases are a match to TRBD2. This CDR3 comprises 13 residues. V lost 7 bases, J lost 6 bases, and 4 bases stayed unmatched. Germline CDR1 and CDR2: MNHEY and SMNVEV (reference sequence). Here the CDR3 DNA reads TGTGCCAGCACCGGGGGGGGTCCCGGGGAGCTGTTTTTT. Protein sequence: CASTGGGPGELFF.

This clonotype was counted a few times. The chain combines TRBV5-8 with TRBJ1-6, with D perhaps matching TRBD1 (6 bases). The germline V gene has CDR1 SGHTS and CDR2 YDEGEE. The CDR3 covers 14 residues. V lost 4 bases and J lost 6, with 11 bases in between. The chain's CDR3 is CASSRTALNSPLHF. The DNA of the CDR3 is TGTGCCAGCAGCCGGACAGCACTTAATTCACCCCTCCACTTT.

This clonotype was seen a few times. CDR3 sequence reads: CASSLATLIHTQYF. The CDR3, as DNA: TGTGCCAGCAGTTTAGCGACCCTCATCCATACGCAGTATTTT. The chain links TRBV12-3 or TRBV12-4 to TRBJ2-3; D remains ambiguous. The CDR3 runs to 14 residues. Trimming took off 0 bases at V and 7 bases at J, with 11 bases between the two ends.

Concerning this clonotype: Its ends do not fully match the called genes, so a read error is possible. The chain employs TRBV11-3 and TRBJ2-2, with a tentative D call TRBD1 (6 bases). Germline V gives CDR1 SGHNT, CDR2 YENEEA. This CDR3 has 12 residues. The CDR3 reads CASSLGAGALFF. The CDR3 DNA is TGTGCCAGCAGCTTAGGGGCAGGGGCGCTGTTTTTT. Full variable domain (rest looked up from reference TRBV11-3 and TRBJ2-2): EAGVVQSPRYKIIEKKQPVAFWCNPISGHNTLYWYLQNLGQGPELLIRYENEEAVDDSQLPKDRFSAERLKGVDSTLKIQPAELGDSAVYLCASSLGAGALFFGEGSRLTVL.

V is TRBV6-5 and J is TRBJ2-2; TRBD2 is a possible D gene (6 bases). The ends were cut back, 7 bases at V and 0 bases at J, with 12 bases in the middle. Germline-derived CDR1 and CDR2 are MNHEY and SVGAGI. The CDR3 sequence is 15 residues long. The CDR3 sequence is CASTKRRANTGELFF. The DNA for the CDR3 is TGTGCCAGCACCAAAAGGAGGGCGAACACCGGGGAGCTGTTTTTT.

This chain links TRBV7-8 with TRBJ2-7; D is possibly TRBD1 or TRBD2 (6 bases each). The length of the CDR3 is 16 residues. Per germline, CDR1 SGHVS and CDR2 FQNEAQ. Trimming left V 6 bases short and J 3 bases short, with 21 bases between. CDR3 coding DNA: TGTGCCAGCAGTGATAGGAGGGGGGCGGGCTACTACGAGCAGTACTTC. Translation gives CASSDRRGAGYYEQYF. Full variable domain (remainder filled in from reference TRBV7-8 and TRBJ2-7): GAGVSQSPRYKVAKRGQDVALRCDPISGHVSLFWYQQALGQGPEFLTYFQNEAQLDKSGLPSDRFFAERPEGSVSTLKIQRTQQEDSAVYLCASSDRRGAGYYEQYFGPGTRLTVT.

In its sample, this clonotype was seen a few times. V gene TRBV5-4 combines with J gene TRBJ2-7; D uncertain. Germline values: CDR1 SGHNT, CDR2 YYREEE (reference sequence). The V and J ends lost 3 bases and 0 bases respectively, with 13 bases between them. The CDR3 loop spans 15 amino acids. The CDR3: CASSYRERNSYEQYF. CDR3 nucleotide sequence: TGTGCCAGCAGCTACCGTGAGAGGAACTCCTACGAGCAGTACTTC.

J is TRBJ2-1 and V is TRBV12-3 or TRBV12-4, with D perhaps TRBD2 (5 bases). The V end lost 6 bases, the J end lost 4 bases, and 7 bases lay between the germline ends. CDR3 length: 12 residues. CDR3 sequence: CASRQRYNEQFF. In DNA, the CDR3 is TGTGCCAGCAGACAGCGGTACAATGAGCAGTTCTTC.

The chain has TRBV7-9 and TRBJ2-1; 8 bases are a match to TRBD1. Germline V gene sequence: CDR1 SEHNR, CDR2 FQNEAQ (reference sequence). V lost 5 bases, J lost 0 bases, and 6 bases stayed unmatched. CDR3 size: 16 residues. The CDR3 loop reads CASSPGQVFSYNEQFF. The CDR3 DNA reads as TGTGCCAGCAGCCCGGGACAGGTCTTCTCCTACAATGAGCAGTTCTTC.

The V and J genes are TRBV5-1 and TRBJ2-4; 7 bases are shared with TRBD1. V trimming: 3 bases; J trimming: 11 bases; junction bases outside the gene matches: 11. The CDR3 has 14 amino acids. CDR1 is SGHRS, CDR2 YFSETQ, per germline. The CDR3 region is CASSSETGSYFQYF. CDR3 bases: TGCGCCAGCAGCTCGGAGACAGGGAGTTATTTTCAGTACTTC.

This chain uses TRBV5-1 with TRBJ1-1; unclear D gene. Germline CDR1 reads SGHRS; CDR2 reads YFSETQ. The V end was cut by 0 bases, the J end by 4 bases, with 10 bases between. The CDR3 consists of 14 residues. The chain's CDR3 is CASSLESKGTEAFF. The CDR3 region has the DNA TGCGCCAGCAGCTTGGAGTCGAAGGGCACTGAAGCTTTCTTT. Variable domain in full (rest from reference TRBV5-1 and TRBJ1-1): KAGVTQTPRYLIKTRGQQVTLSCSPISGHRSVSWYQQTPGQGLQFLFEYFSETQRNKGNFPGRFSGRQFSNSRSEMNVSTLELGDSALYLCASSLESKGTEAFFGQGTRLTVV.

In this sample, this clonotype turned up many times. The chain employs TRBV5-4 and TRBJ1-1; unclear D gene. V was trimmed by 0 bases and J by 3 bases, leaving 9 bases between them. The CDR3 contains 14 residues. Germline V gene lookup returns CDR1 SGHNT and CDR2 YYREEE (reference sequence). This CDR3 reads CASSLVGGDTEAFF. The CDR3 region has the DNA TGTGCCAGCAGCTTGGTGGGTGGGGACACTGAAGCTTTCTTT.

This clonotype has a handful of counts. This chain joins TRBV5-4 and TRBJ2-1; 10 nucleotides line up with TRBD1. CDR1 and CDR2 from the germline V gene are SGHNT and YYREEE (reference sequence). The CDR3 extends over 15 amino acids. Losses at the gene ends were 4 bases for V and 3 bases for J; bases not matched to a gene: 4. This CDR3 reads CASSRRDRGYNEQFF. The CDR3 coding sequence is TGTGCCAGCAGCCGACGGGACAGGGGCTACAATGAGCAGTTCTTC.

The rearrangement uses TRBV7-2 and TRBJ1-2; a weak D match, TRBD1 (6 bases). The germline CDR1 and CDR2 sequences are SGHTA and FQGNSA. The V gene lost 3 bases and the J gene lost 2 bases, with 13 bases spanning the gap. There are 15 residues in the CDR3. CDR3 in DNA: TGTGCCAGCAGCTTGGAGACAGGAGGGAACTATGGCTACACCTTC. This sequence encodes CASSLETGGNYGYTF. The full variable domain, with the rest looked up from reference TRBV7-2 and TRBJ1-2, is GAGVSQSPSNKVTEKGKDVELRCDPISGHTALYWYRQSLGQGLEFLIYFQGNSAPDKSGLPSDRFSAERTGGSVSTLTIQRTQQEDSAVYLCASSLETGGNYGYTFGSGTRLTVV.

V and J are TRBV7-6 and TRBJ2-7; TRBD1 agrees at 9 bases. The V gene end was trimmed by 4 bases and the J gene end by 4 bases; junction bases not matched to a gene: 8. This CDR3 has 15 amino acids. Germline V gene sequence: CDR1 SGHVS, CDR2 FNYEAQ. The CDR3 loop is CASSSRQGDLYEQYF. CDR3 in DNA: TGTGCCAGCAGCTCCAGACAGGGGGATTTGTACGAGCAGTACTTC.

This clonotype has only a few counts. V gene TRBV7-6 combines with J gene TRBJ2-1; 7 bases align to TRBD2. The CDR3 spans 18 residues. Germline V gives CDR1 SGHVS, CDR2 FNYEAQ. With V trimmed by 5 bases and J by 0 bases, 13 bases remained unmatched. The CDR3 region is CASSGAGRDPSSYNEQFF. The CDR3 region has the DNA TGTGCCAGCAGCGGAGCGGGGAGAGACCCTAGCTCCTACAATGAGCAGTTCTTC. Variable domain in full (rest from reference TRBV7-6 and TRBJ2-1): GAGVSQSPRYKVTKRGQDVALRCDPISGHVSLYWYRQALGQGPEFLTYFNYEAQQDKSGLPNDRFSAERPEGSISTLTIQRTEQRDSAMYRCASSGAGRDPSSYNEQFFGPGTRLTVL.

The chain combines TRBV6-5 with TRBJ2-7, with D perhaps being TRBD1 or TRBD2 (5 bases each). Per germline, CDR1 MNHEY and CDR2 SVGAGI. The CDR3 is 16 residues long. V was shortened by 2 bases and J by 2 bases, with 16 bases between the two germline ends. The CDR3 spells CASSYHTGTDTYEQYF. The CDR3 DNA sequence: TGTGCCAGCAGTTACCATACCGGGACGGATACCTACGAGCAGTACTTC.